This T cell receptor beta chain originates from a study of T-cell reconstitution after alpha-beta-depleted transplantation in children. Overall study findings and caveats: Surviving recipient T cells and intrathymic progenitors accounted for some patients' high TCRbeta diversity at day 60. It was newly produced T cells that mostly accounted for T-cell counts and diversity one year after transplant. As was reported, about two months after transplant, alpha-beta T cells came from several hundred expanded graft clones.

There are 13 residues in the CDR3. J lost 7 bases, V lost 8 bases, and 7 bases had no gene match. As to this clonotype: Its antigen is unidentified.

The TCRbeta library incorporated unique molecular identifiers. TCRdb re-derived calls from the PCR reads in MiXCR, one entry per CDR3 protein. The table shows hundreds of thousands of distinct CDR3 sequences, with 16% occurring only once. The V call is TRBV12-3 or TRBV12-4, the J call TRBJ1-4, with 7 bases fitting TRBD1. This clonotype was obtained from a boy younger than two who had a stem cell transplant for Wiskott-Aldrich syndrome, so the T cells may come from the graft donor. The source material was PBMCs, mostly from graft donor cells, sampled 360 days after TCRalphabeta/CD19-depleted stem cell transplant. CDR3 DNA sequence: TGTGCCAGCCGACAGGGCTCGGGTGAAAAACTGTTTTTT. Amino acid sequence: CASRQGSGEKLFF.